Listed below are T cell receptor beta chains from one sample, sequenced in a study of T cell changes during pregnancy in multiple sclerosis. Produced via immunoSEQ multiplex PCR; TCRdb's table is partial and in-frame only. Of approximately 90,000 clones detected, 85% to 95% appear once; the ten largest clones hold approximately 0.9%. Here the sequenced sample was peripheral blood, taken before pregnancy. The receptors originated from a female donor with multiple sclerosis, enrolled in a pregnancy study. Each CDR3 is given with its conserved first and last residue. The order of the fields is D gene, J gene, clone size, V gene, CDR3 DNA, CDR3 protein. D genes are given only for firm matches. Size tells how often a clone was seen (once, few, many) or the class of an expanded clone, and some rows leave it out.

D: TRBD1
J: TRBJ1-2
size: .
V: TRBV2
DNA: TGTGCCAGCAGCCCACCCGGTGGGGACAGCTATGGCTACACCTTC
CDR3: CASSPPGGDSYGYTF

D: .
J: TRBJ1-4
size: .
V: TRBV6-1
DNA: TGTGCCACCTTAACGACTGGAACTAATGAAAAACTGTTTTTT
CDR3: CATLTTGTNEKLFF

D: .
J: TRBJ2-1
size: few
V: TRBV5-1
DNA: TGCGCCAGCAGCTCGACAGGTTACAATGAGCAGTTCTTC
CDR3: CASSSTGYNEQFF

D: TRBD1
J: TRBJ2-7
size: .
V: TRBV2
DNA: TGTGCCAGCGCAGTAATGGACAGGAGAACCTACGAGCAGTACTTC
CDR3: CASAVMDRRTYEQYF

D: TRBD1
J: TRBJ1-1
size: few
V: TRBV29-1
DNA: TGCAGCGGCAGGACAGGAGGTAACACTGAAGCTTTCTTT
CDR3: CSGRTGGNTEAFF

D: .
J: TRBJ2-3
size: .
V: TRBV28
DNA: TGTGCCAGCTCCCAAACAGATACGCAGTATTTT
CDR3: CASSQTDTQYF

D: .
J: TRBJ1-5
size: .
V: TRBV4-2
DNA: TGTGCCAGCAGCCAAGATGGTAGGTCAGGGGTGAGTCAGCCCCAGCATTTT
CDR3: CASSQDGRSGVSQPQHF

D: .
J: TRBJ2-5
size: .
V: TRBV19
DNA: TGTGCCAGTAGTATAGCATCCGCGGCGGAGACCCAGTACTTC
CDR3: CASSIASAAETQYF

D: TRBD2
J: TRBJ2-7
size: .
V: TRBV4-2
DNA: TGTGCCAGCAGCCCCTTCCCACTAGCGGAAAGCTCCTACGAGCAGTACTTC
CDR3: CASSPFPLAESSYEQYF

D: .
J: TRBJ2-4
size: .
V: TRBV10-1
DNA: TGCGCCAGCAGTGAAGGGGGGGTCAAAAACATTCAGTACTTC
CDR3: CASSEGGVKNIQYF

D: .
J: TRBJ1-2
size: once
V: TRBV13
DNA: TGTGCCAGCAGCTCCTCCGGGACTGCTAACTATGGCTACACCTTC
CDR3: CASSSSGTANYGYTF

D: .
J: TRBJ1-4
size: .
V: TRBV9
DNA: TGTGCCAGCAGCGTAGATTTAGGGGCGGCAACTAATGAAAAACTGTTTTTT
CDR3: CASSVDLGAATNEKLFF

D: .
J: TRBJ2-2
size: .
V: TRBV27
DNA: TGTGCCAGCAGCCGCCCGGGACACCGAAACACCGGGGAGCTGTTTTTT
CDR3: CASSRPGHRNTGELFF

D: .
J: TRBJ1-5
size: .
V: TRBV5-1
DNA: TGCGCCAGCAGCTATGGCAGCAATCAGCCCCAGCATTTT
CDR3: CASSYGSNQPQHF

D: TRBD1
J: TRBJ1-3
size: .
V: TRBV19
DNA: TGTGCCAGTAGTCCCGGACAGGGGACAAGCTCTGGAAACACCATATATTTT
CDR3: CASSPGQGTSSGNTIYF

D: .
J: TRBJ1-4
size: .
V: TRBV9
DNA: TGTGCCAGCAGCGTATTTGGGGCCCCTAATGAAAAACTGTTTTTT
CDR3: CASSVFGAPNEKLFF

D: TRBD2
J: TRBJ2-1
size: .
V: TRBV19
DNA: TGTGCCAGTAGTATTACGGGAGGGAGAAATGAGCAGTTCTTC
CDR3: CASSITGGRNEQFF

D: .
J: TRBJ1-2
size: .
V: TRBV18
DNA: TGTGCCAGCTCAGCGCGGATTACTCCGGGCTACACCTTC
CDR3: CASSARITPGYTF

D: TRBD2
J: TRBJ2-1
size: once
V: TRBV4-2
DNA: TGTGCCAGCAGCCAAGAAACTAGCGGGAGATACAATGAGCAGTTCTTC
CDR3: CASSQETSGRYNEQFF

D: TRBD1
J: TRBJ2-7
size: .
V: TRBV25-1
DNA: TGTGCCAGCACCGGACAGGGGGCGTTTGAGCAGTACTTC
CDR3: CASTGQGAFEQYF

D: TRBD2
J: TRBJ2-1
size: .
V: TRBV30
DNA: TGTGCCTGGGGTAGCGGGAGGGCCTACAATGAGCAGTTCTTC
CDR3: CAWGSGRAYNEQFF

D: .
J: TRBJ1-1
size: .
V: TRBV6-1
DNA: TGTGCCAGCGGGGCAGGGGCGAACACTGAAGCTTTCTTT
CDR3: CASGAGANTEAFF

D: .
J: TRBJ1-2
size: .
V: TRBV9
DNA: TGTGCCAGCAGCGTAATCGGGACAACTAACTATGGCTACACCTTC
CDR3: CASSVIGTTNYGYTF

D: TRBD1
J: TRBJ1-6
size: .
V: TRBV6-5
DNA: TGTGCCAGCAGTTCCCGGACAGGGTCTGGTTCACCCCTCCACTTT
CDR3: CASSSRTGSGSPLHF

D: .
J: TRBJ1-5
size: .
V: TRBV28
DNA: TGTGCCAGCAGTTCCGTACAGGGAATGAGCAATCAGCCCCAGCATTTT
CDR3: CASSSVQGMSNQPQHF

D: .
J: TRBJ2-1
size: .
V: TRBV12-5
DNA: TGTGCTAGTGGCATGGGGGCTAACAATGAGCAGTTCTTC
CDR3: CASGMGANNEQFF

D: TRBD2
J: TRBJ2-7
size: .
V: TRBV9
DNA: TGTGCCAGCAACAAGGGAGGGCTCGAGCAGTACTTC
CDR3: CASNKGGLEQYF

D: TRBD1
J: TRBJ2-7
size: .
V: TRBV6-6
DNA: TGTGCCAGCAGTTACGGGACAGGGAGGGATCAGTACTTC
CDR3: CASSYGTGRDQYF

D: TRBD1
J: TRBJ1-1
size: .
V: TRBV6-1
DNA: TGTGCCAGCAGTGGTGTGGACAGGGGGATGATCGAGGCTTTCTTT
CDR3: CASSGVDRGMIEAFF

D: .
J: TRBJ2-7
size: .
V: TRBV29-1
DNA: TGCAGCGTTGAAATCTCCGGAGGGTACGAGCAGTACTTC
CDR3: CSVEISGGYEQYF

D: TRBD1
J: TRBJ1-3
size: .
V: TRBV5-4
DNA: TGTGCCATTCCAGGACAGGGGGCAGGAAACACCATATATTTT
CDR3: CAIPGQGAGNTIYF

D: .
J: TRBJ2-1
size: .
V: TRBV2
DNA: TGTGCCAGCTCAGGATACAATGAGCAGTTCTTC
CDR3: CASSGYNEQFF

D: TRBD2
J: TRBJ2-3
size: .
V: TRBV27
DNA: TGTGCCAGCAGTCCTTCGGGACTAGCGGGGGGAGGCACAGATACGCAGTATTTT
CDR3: CASSPSGLAGGGTDTQYF

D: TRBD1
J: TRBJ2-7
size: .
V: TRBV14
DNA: TGTGCCAGCAGCCAAGACTCAGACGTGACAGGGGTCTACGAGCAGTACTTC
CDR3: CASSQDSDVTGVYEQYF

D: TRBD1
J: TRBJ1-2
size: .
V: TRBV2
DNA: TGTGCCAGCAGTGAACGCCGGGACAGGGTTTCGTATGGCTACACCTTC
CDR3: CASSERRDRVSYGYTF